Presented here are 23 T cell receptor beta chains from one specimen sequenced in a study of multiple sclerosis patients with progressive multifocal leukoencephalopathy. TCRdb's copy holds only in-frame clones and misses some; the assay was immunoSEQ multiplex PCR. The sample includes over 25,000 clones, about 90% of them seen just once. Time point in this sample: time of PML onset. Here the sequenced sample was PBMCs, taken from a patient treated with natalizumab. All receptors derive from a human donor with progressive multifocal leukoencephalopathy.

V is TRBV6-5 and J is TRBJ2-3; D could derive from TRBD1 or TRBD2 (5 bases each). From germline, CDR1 is MNHEY and CDR2 SVGAGI. Trimming left V 6 bases short and J 4 bases short, with 14 bases between. The length of the CDR3 is 14 residues. CDR3 sequence reads: CASRGTIGADTQYF. The DNA of the CDR3 is TGTGCCAGCAGAGGGACGATCGGCGCAGATACGCAGTATTTT.

V is TRBV7-9 and J is TRBJ1-1; the D is unclear. Per germline, CDR1 SEHNR and CDR2 FQNEAQ (reference sequence). The ends were cut back, 4 bases at V and 2 bases at J, with 11 bases in the middle. This CDR3 contains 14 residues. Here the CDR3 reads CASSSPDGNTEAFF. The CDR3, as DNA: TGTGCCAGCAGCTCCCCCGACGGAAACACTGAAGCTTTCTTT.

As to this clone: Relative to the germline gene, one junction end is altered; a read error may explain this. The chain employs TRBV7-7 and TRBJ2-2, with D possibly being TRBD2 (6 bases). Germline loops: CDR1 SSHAT, CDR2 FNYEAQ (reference sequence). The CDR3 length is 14 residues. In DNA, the CDR3 is TGTGCTAGCAGGATGGGCGGGGACACCGGGGAGCTGTTTTTT. It translates to CASRMGGDTGELFF.

The V gene is TRBV4-1, the J gene TRBJ2-7, with 7 bases lining up with TRBD1. V was pared by 0 bases and J by 6 bases, with 14 bases of the junction left unmatched. The V gene's germline CDR1 is MGHRA and CDR2 YSYEKL. The CDR3 is 17 residues long. The CDR3 nucleotides are TGCGCCAGCAGCCAAGATCAGGTTTTACAGGGGTTGGGCGAGCAGTACTTC. It codes for CASSQDQVLQGLGEQYF.

This chain links TRBV9 with TRBJ1-5, with TRBD1 identical over 10 bases. V dropped 0 bases and J dropped 3; count of bases not matched to a gene: 21. Germline-derived CDR1 and CDR2 are SGDLS and YYNGEE. This CDR3 is 22 amino acids long. The chain's CDR3 is CASSVVEISGQGPPRVNQPQHF. CDR3 coding DNA: TGTGCCAGCAGCGTAGTTGAAATTTCGGGACAGGGGCCTCCGAGGGTCAATCAGCCCCAGCATTTT. The whole variable domain, remainder taken from reference TRBV9 and TRBJ1-5, is DSGVTQTPKHLITATGQRVTLRCSPRSGDLSVYWYQQSLDQGLQFLIQYYNGEERAKGNILERFSAQQFPDLHSELNLSSLELGDSALYFCASSVVEISGQGPPRVNQPQHFGDGTRLSIL.

The chain joins TRBV25-1 to TRBJ2-3; D may be TRBD1 or TRBD2 (5 bases each). V was trimmed by 1 base and J by 6 bases, leaving 11 bases between them. From germline, CDR1 is MGHDK and CDR2 SYGVNS. CDR3 length: 14 amino acids. The CDR3 reads CASSEWGMFDTQYF. The DNA of the CDR3 is TGTGCCAGCAGTGAATGGGGGATGTTTGATACGCAGTATTTT. The full variable domain, completed using reference TRBV25-1 and TRBJ2-3, is EADIYQTPRYLVIGTGKKITLECSQTMGHDKMYWYQQDPGMELHLIHYSYGVNSTEKGDLSSESTVSRIRTEHFPLTLESARPSHTSQYLCASSEWGMFDTQYFGPGTRLTVL.

The CDR3 loop reads CAWGSGTGGASEQYF. The CDR3 nucleotides are TGTGCCTGGGGATCTGGAACAGGGGGCGCGTCCGAGCAGTACTTC. The chain combines TRBV30 with TRBJ2-7; TRBD1 matches 9 bases. The length of the CDR3 is 15 residues. CDR1 and CDR2 (germline): GTSNPN, SVGIG (reference sequence). J was trimmed by 6 bases and V by 5 bases; bases with no gene match: 14.

The V and J genes are TRBV7-2 and TRBJ1-2; TRBD1 aligns across 7 bases. The CDR3 extends over 15 amino acids. Germline assignment: CDR1 SGHTA and CDR2 FQGNSA. J gave up 8 bases and V 5 bases, and 14 bases lay outside the gene matches. CDR3 in amino acids: CASSPGQRLPGGYTF. In DNA, the CDR3 is TGTGCCAGCAGCCCGGGACAGAGGCTCCCAGGAGGCTACACCTTC.

The J gene is TRBJ2-7, the V gene TRBV7-2; 7 bases fit TRBD1. Germline V gene data show CDR1 as SGHTA and CDR2 as FQGNSA. V was pared by 5 bases and J by 6 bases, with 10 bases of the junction left unmatched. This CDR3 is 14 amino acids long. The CDR3 protein is CASSQGGRGPEQYF. CDR3 DNA: TGTGCCAGCAGCCAAGGGGGCAGGGGCCCCGAGCAGTACTTC.

Note on this clone: Distinct nucleotide sequences in the sample also encode this CDR3. The CDR3 DNA reads as TGTGCCAGCAGCCGCCGAGCGGGAGGTGTTTCGCCGGGGGGCACCGGGGAGCTGTTTTTT. Translating it yields CASSRRAGGVSPGGTGELFF. The chain recombines TRBV7-3 with TRBJ2-2; 9 bases align to TRBD2. The CDR3 loop spans 20 amino acids. Per germline, CDR1 SGHTA and CDR2 FQGTGA. Germline trimming cut 5 bases from V and 4 bases from J; bases unmatched to any gene: 20.

This clone was recorded once. V is TRBV10-3 and J is TRBJ2-7, with 8 bases that match TRBD1. The germline V gene encodes CDR1 ENHRY and CDR2 SYGVKD. This CDR3 comprises 15 residues. Trimming at V came to 10 bases and at J to 5 bases, leaving 16 bases not matched to a gene. The DNA of the CDR3 is TGTGCCACTTATGAGTCAGGGGGCACTGCGGACGAGCAGTACTTC. Translated: CATYESGGTADEQYF.

The rearrangement uses TRBV9 and TRBJ1-4; 7 bases agree with TRBD1. The germline V gene has CDR1 SGDLS and CDR2 YYNGEE. The CDR3 length is 15 residues. V lost 3 bases to trimming and J lost 7 bases; unmatched junction nucleotides: 9. The CDR3 protein is CASSARGGEGEKLFF. DNA of the CDR3: TGTGCCAGCAGCGCCAGGGGGGGTGAAGGTGAAAAACTGTTTTTT.

This clone was counted only a few times. V is TRBV28 and J is TRBJ2-7; D remains ambiguous. Trimming took off 6 bases at V and 6 bases at J, with 18 bases between the two ends. Germline assignment: CDR1 MDHEN and CDR2 SYDVKM. The CDR3 totals 14 residues. As DNA, the CDR3 is TGTGCCAGCAGATCTATACCCTACCTGGCCGAGCAGTACTTC. Protein product: CASRSIPYLAEQYF.

The chain uses TRBV7-9 and TRBJ1-5; tentatively, D is TRBD1 (5 bases). V shed 5 bases and J shed 0 bases, with 11 bases lying between them. Germline-derived CDR1 and CDR2 are SEHNR and FQNEAQ (reference sequence). This CDR3 contains 15 residues. The CDR3 region has the DNA TGTGCCAGCAGCCGCGGGGGAAATAGCAATCAGCCCCAGCATTTT. It codes for CASSRGGNSNQPQHF.

This chain joins TRBV5-6 and TRBJ1-4; a possible D gene is TRBD1 (5 bases). The V gene's germline CDR1 is SGHDT and CDR2 YYEEEE. The V end lost 1 base, the J end lost 8 bases, and 24 bases lay between the germline ends. The CDR3 has 18 amino acids. CDR3 in amino acids: CASSLFLSFSGMREKLFF. DNA for the CDR3: TGTGCCAGCAGCTTGTTTCTTAGTTTTTCAGGGATGCGCGAAAAACTGTTTTTT.

This clone was detected a few times. The CDR3 sequence: CASSRHRDRVREDGYTF. The CDR3 bases are TGTGCCAGCAGCCGCCACCGGGACAGGGTTAGAGAGGATGGCTACACCTTC. The V and J genes are TRBV7-9 and TRBJ1-2; 9 bases map to TRBD1. Looked up from germline, CDR1 is SEHNR and CDR2 is FQNEAQ (reference sequence). V trimming: 5 bases; J trimming: 6 bases; junction bases outside the gene matches: 16. The CDR3 extends over 17 amino acids.

The genes are TRBV9 and TRBJ1-1; D not resolved. The CDR3 length is 13 residues. Trimming shortened V by 4 bases and J by 6 bases, and 13 bases separated the two germline ends. Germline CDR1 reads SGDLS; CDR2 reads YYNGEE. The CDR3 bases are TGTGCCAGCAGCCCGGCCCCTGGTGCTGAAGCTTTCTTT. This encodes CASSPAPGAEAFF.

V gene TRBV27 combines with J gene TRBJ2-2; the match to TRBD2 covers 9 bases. Germline trimming cut 3 bases from V and 4 bases from J; bases unmatched to any gene: 6. The CDR3 runs 16 residues. Germline CDR1 is MNHEY and CDR2 is SMNVEV (reference sequence). This CDR3 is CASSFVAGAGTGELFF. As DNA, the CDR3 is TGTGCCAGCAGTTTTGTAGCGGGAGCGGGCACCGGGGAGCTGTTTTTT.

Written as DNA, the CDR3 is TGTGCCAGCAGCTCCTTTAGCGGGAGGGACGTCTATGAGCAGTTCTTC. Protein: CASSSFSGRDVYEQFF. The chain links TRBV7-2 to TRBJ2-1; 11 nucleotides align to TRBD2. V lost 4 bases and J lost 8; bases outside the gene matches: 10. The CDR3 is 16 amino acids. Germline V CDR1 and CDR2: SGHTA, FQGNSA.

The rearrangement uses TRBV4-2 and TRBJ2-7; a weak D match, TRBD2 (6 bases). V lost 7 bases and J lost 5, with 18 bases in between. The CDR3 covers 14 residues. CDR1 is LGHNA, CDR2 YNFKEQ, per germline. CDR3 protein: CASTRHGGIHEQYF. The CDR3 DNA reads TGTGCCAGCACCAGGCACGGGGGAATCCACGAGCAGTACTTC.

V and J are TRBV19 and TRBJ1-2, with D uncertain. V shed 0 bases and J shed 0 bases, with 11 bases lying between them. Germline V CDR1 and CDR2: LNHDA, SQIVND (reference sequence). The CDR3 consists of 16 residues. The CDR3 DNA reads as TGTGCCAGTAGTATAGATCCAGACCCATCTAACTATGGCTACACCTTC. Residues: CASSIDPDPSNYGYTF.

The chain employs TRBV5-6 and TRBJ1-1, with TRBD1 as a possible D gene (5 bases). This CDR3 contains 14 residues. V dropped 6 bases and J dropped 7 bases, with 19 bases sitting between them. In germline, CDR1 is SGHDT, CDR2 YYEEEE. The CDR3 here is CASIYAGWGSEAFF. CDR3 DNA: TGTGCCAGCATCTACGCTGGATGGGGGAGTGAAGCTTTCTTT.

The gene calls are TRBV5-1 and TRBJ1-1, with TRBD1 as a possible D gene (6 bases). The V end lost 3 bases, the J end lost 1 base, and 10 bases lay between the germline ends. The germline gives CDR1 SGHRS, CDR2 YFSETQ. The CDR3 totals 14 residues. The CDR3 region has the DNA TGCGCCAGCAGCTCGGGACACCCGAACACTGAAGCTTTCTTT. Amino acid sequence: CASSSGHPNTEAFF.